What follows are 5 T cell receptor beta chains derived from one specimen sequenced in a study of T cells after somatic rescue of genetic block. Clones were read by immunoSEQ multiplex PCR, and TCRdb kept only the in-frame ones, dropping some. The sample includes 95,000 to 120,000 clones, 75% to 95% seen only once; the top ten take more than 1.4%. Sequenced sample: peripheral blood mononuclear cells (PBMCs). Source of these receptors: a woman aged 18 to 35.

CDR3 residues: CASSLNTGNTEAFF. CDR3 nucleotides: TGTGCCAGCAGCTTAAACACAGGGAACACTGAAGCTTTCTTT. The chain uses TRBV7-9 and TRBJ1-1; D may be TRBD1 (5 bases). Germline CDR1 SEHNR, CDR2 FQNEAQ (reference sequence). Trimming stripped 2 bases from V and 1 base from J, with 8 bases between. This CDR3 contains 14 residues.

The gene calls are TRBV28 and TRBJ1-2, with TRBD1 identical over 7 bases. The germline V gene encodes CDR1 MDHEN and CDR2 SYDVKM. The ends lost 3 bases at V and 7 bases at J; junction bases unmatched: 14. The CDR3 covers 16 residues. CDR3: CASSLAGQGGTAGYTF. The CDR3 bases are TGTGCCAGCAGTTTGGCCGGCCAGGGGGGAACTGCTGGCTACACCTTC.

This clone was seen more than once but under ten times. The chain is built from TRBV30 and TRBJ1-5; D gene unclear. The CDR3 length is 14 residues. CDR1 is GTSNPN, CDR2 SVGIG, per germline (reference sequence). The ends were cut back, 0 bases at V and 5 bases at J, with 11 bases in the middle. Here the CDR3 reads CAWSVQRGYQPQHF. The CDR3 DNA is TGTGCCTGGAGTGTACAGAGAGGGTATCAGCCCCAGCATTTT. The whole variable domain, filled in from reference TRBV30 and TRBJ1-5, reads SQTIHQWPATLVQPVGSPLSLECTVEGTSNPNLYWYRQAAGRGLQLLFYSVGIGQISSEVPQNLSASRPQDRQFILSSKKLLLSDSGFYLCAWSVQRGYQPQHFGDGTRLSIL.

This chain links TRBV7-9 with TRBJ2-2, with 7 bases fitting TRBD1. The CDR3 extends over 16 amino acids. Germline values: CDR1 SEHNR, CDR2 FQNEAQ (reference sequence). V shed 6 bases, J shed 4 bases, and the junction held 11 bases outside the gene matches. This CDR3 reads CASSYPTGTGTGELFF. The DNA of the CDR3 is TGTGCCAGCAGTTACCCGACAGGGACGGGCACCGGGGAGCTGTTTTTT. The full variable domain, in which reference TRBV7-9 and TRBJ2-2 provide the parts outside the CDR3, is DTGVSQNPRHKITKRGQNVTFRCDPISEHNRLYWYRQTLGQGPEFLTYFQNEAQLEKSRLLSDRFSAERPKGSFSTLEIQRTEQGDSAMYLCASSYPTGTGTGELFFGEGSRLTVL.

This clone was found a few times. This sequence joins TRBV7-6 and TRBJ1-4, with 7 bases aligning to TRBD1. J was trimmed by 0 bases and V by 2 bases; bases with no gene match: 6. CDR3 length: 17 amino acids. The germline V gene encodes CDR1 SGHVS and CDR2 FNYEAQ. The CDR3 nucleotides are TGTGCCAGCAGCTTAATGACAGGGAAATCAACTAATGAAAAACTGTTTTTT. Translation gives CASSLMTGKSTNEKLFF.